This T cell receptor (beta chain) comes out of a study of blood T cell repertoires in COVID-19 (dated by TCRdb to 2020 to 2021). Study-wide context: Samples covering the acute and convalescent phases of COVID-19 were provided by collaborators in the United States, Italy and Spain. The samples were drawn from the first 160 participants of the ongoing ImmuneRACE study and from 1,254 subjects provided by 6 global collaborators. A de-identified subject ID, COVID-19 status, age in years and sex were almost always included in the sample metadata. HLA class I and class II types, where available, came from metadata supplied by the sample provider rather than from assay-based typing. The dataset comprised deeply sampled blood TCRbeta repertoires from subjects exposed to, actively infected with, or recovered from COVID-19. The repertoires were released in a freely available public database intended as a resource for research on the immune response to SARS-CoV-2. The material from the prospective study consisted of cDNA or gDNA derived from T cells, B-cell-depleted T cells, or PBMCs.

The immunoSEQ Assay, a bias-controlled multiplex PCR, was used to amplify TCRbeta CDR3 regions from genomic DNA. Regarding the original processing steps: Within the assay, amplification of reference gene primers was used to estimate how many nucleated cells each sample contained. To quantify the absolute abundance of each unique TCRbeta CDR3 rearrangement, sequence reads were collapsed and filtered. For each sample, productive Simpson clonality was calculated by taking the square root of Simpson's diversity index across productive rearrangements. Not all clones reach the TCRdb copy of this immuneACCESS table, which keeps in-frame sequences only. Checked studies attribute under half of the gap to unresolved V genes and leave the rest unexplained. That table supplies the V and J calls and clone size; D and trimming were determined from the DNA. The sample table holds 60,000 to 90,000 clones, of which roughly 81% were seen once. The leading ten clones occupy approximately 11% of the sample.

This clone was counted between two and nine times. Its antigen remains undetermined. Base-call qualities are not available, and no considerably larger clone is one nucleotide away. One collaborating source in Seattle enrolled patients during active infection and followed them longitudinally through the course of disease. The collaborating institutions used their own protocols to collect whole blood in K2EDTA tubes. For TCRbeta analysis, collaborators shipped samples in one of three forms: frozen whole blood, isolated PBMCs, or DNA extracted from either of those sample types. The germline V gene (reference sequence) provides CDR1 SEHNR and CDR2 FQNEAQ. The junction shows trimming of 3 bases on V and 5 bases on J, plus 13 bases between the germline ends. Including cysteine and phenylalanine, the CDR3 has 14 amino acids. The kept DNA is CDR3 alone, 42 bases in frame from the first base. On the study overall, not on this receptor specifically: Clinical and demographic metadata were provided uncurated, with the amount varying by source and participant.

The chain is made from TRBV7-9 and TRBJ2-5; the D region possibly corresponds to TRBD2 (5 bases align). The sequencing sample was made of peripheral blood. The source is a man between 60 and 75 years old with COVID-19, enrolled during active disease. The CDR3 amino acid sequence is: CASSLDSVWETQYF. In nucleotides, the sequence is TGTGCCAGCAGCTTGGACTCCGTTTGGGAGACCCAGTACTTC.